These 4 T cell receptor beta chains originate from one sample sequenced in a study of blood T cell repertoires in COVID-19. Repertoires were generated with immunoSEQ multiplex PCR, while TCRdb's copy carries only in-frame clones and drops some. Found here are 150,000 to 200,000 clones, about 80% of them singletons; the top ten hold roughly 7.8%. Sequenced material: peripheral blood. The receptors were gathered from a woman aged 50 to 65 with active or convalescent COVID-19.

The chain combines TRBV19 with TRBJ1-2; D possibly corresponds to TRBD1 (6 bases). Germline V gives CDR1 LNHDA, CDR2 SQIVND (reference sequence). V dropped 6 bases and J dropped 4 bases, with 18 bases sitting between them. CDR3 size: 15 residues. For the CDR3, the DNA is TGTGCCAGTAGGATTTCCCAGGGGCTCCTCTATGGCTACACCTTC. It yields the protein CASRISQGLLYGYTF.

The V and J genes are TRBV11-2 and TRBJ1-2; D is perhaps TRBD1 (5 bases). Germline CDR1 is SGHAT and CDR2 is FQNNGV. V was pared by 5 bases and J by 6 bases, with 19 bases between. The CDR3 consists of 15 residues. CDR3 residues: CASSTPRDPGDGYTF. The CDR3 DNA reads as TGTGCCAGCAGCACCCCGCGGGACCCTGGCGATGGCTACACCTTC.

CDR3 nucleotides: TGTGCCAGCAGCTTCCGGGACAGGGGGCGGTCTGGCTACACCTTC. Its translation: CASSFRDRGRSGYTF. The rearrangement uses TRBV7-2 and TRBJ1-2, with 12 bases matching TRBD1. The CDR3 totals 15 residues. V shed 3 bases, J shed 7 bases, and the junction held 6 bases outside the gene matches. In germline, CDR1 is SGHTA, CDR2 FQGNSA.

The V gene is TRBV2, the J gene TRBJ2-5; 13 bases map to TRBD2. J was trimmed by 1 base and V by 9 bases; bases with no gene match: 8. The germline CDR1 and CDR2 sequences are SNHLY and FYNNEI. This CDR3 is built from 16 residues. The CDR3 region is CASGGTSGAFQETQYF. The CDR3 bases are TGTGCCAGTGGCGGGACTAGCGGGGCCTTCCAAGAGACCCAGTACTTC.